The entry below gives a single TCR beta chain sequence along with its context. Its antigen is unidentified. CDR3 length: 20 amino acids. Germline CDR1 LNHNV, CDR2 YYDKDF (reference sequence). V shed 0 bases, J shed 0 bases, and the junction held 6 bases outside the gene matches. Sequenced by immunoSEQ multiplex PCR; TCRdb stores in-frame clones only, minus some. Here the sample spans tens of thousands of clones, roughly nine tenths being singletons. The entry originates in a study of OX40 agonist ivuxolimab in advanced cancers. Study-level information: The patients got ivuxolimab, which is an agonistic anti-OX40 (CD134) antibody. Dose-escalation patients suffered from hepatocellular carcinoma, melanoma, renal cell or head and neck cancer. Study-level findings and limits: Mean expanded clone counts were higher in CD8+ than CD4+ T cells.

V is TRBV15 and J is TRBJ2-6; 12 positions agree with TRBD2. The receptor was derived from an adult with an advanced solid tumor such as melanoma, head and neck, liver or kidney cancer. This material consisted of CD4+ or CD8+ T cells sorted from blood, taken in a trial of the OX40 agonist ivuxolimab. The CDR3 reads CATSRDRLAGVLSGANVLTF. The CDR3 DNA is TGTGCCACCAGCAGAGATAGACTAGCGGGGGTGCTCTCTGGGGCCAACGTCCTGACTTTC.